These 29 T cell receptor beta chains were all obtained from the same sample, sequenced in a study of T cells in narcolepsy. This table comes from immunoSEQ multiplex PCR, and its TCRdb copy is limited to in-frame clones, with some not included. The table has some 30,000 clones, approximately 87% seen once. Material for sequencing was memory (CD45RA-) CD4+ T cells from blood. The receptors here all came from a human donor in good health.

V and J are TRBV9 and TRBJ1-2; 7 bases fit TRBD1. Germline CDR1 SGDLS, CDR2 YYNGEE. The CDR3 runs to 15 residues. The junction had 4 bases not matched to a gene; V was cut back by 0 bases and J by 2 bases. CDR3 DNA: TGTGCCAGCAGCGTAGGGGGACAGAGCAACTATGGCTACACCTTC. It codes for CASSVGGQSNYGYTF.

The V call is TRBV7-2, the J call TRBJ1-5, with D possibly TRBD1 on 5 matching bases. The germline CDR1 and CDR2 sequences are SGHTA and FQGNSA. Trimming took off 3 bases at V and 7 bases at J, with 10 bases between the two ends. The CDR3 consists of 13 residues. The CDR3 here is CASSLSEGQPQHF. CDR3 bases: TGTGCCAGCAGCTTGAGTGAGGGGCAGCCCCAGCATTTT.

The CDR3 spells CASSLVRGTEAFF. CDR3 nucleotide sequence: TGTGCCAGCAGCTTAGTCAGGGGAACTGAAGCTTTCTTT. V is TRBV7-2 and J is TRBJ1-1, with TRBD1 as a possible D gene (6 bases). Germline-derived CDR1 and CDR2 are SGHTA and FQGNSA. With 1 base removed from V and 5 bases from J, the gap between germline ends came to 8 bases. This CDR3 spans 13 amino acids.

This clone was seen only a few times. This chain uses TRBV7-9 with TRBJ1-4; 7 bases match TRBD1. The length of the CDR3 is 14 residues. J gave up 5 bases and V 8 bases, and 8 bases lay outside the gene matches. Germline CDR1 and CDR2: SEHNR and FQNEAQ (reference sequence). The CDR3 DNA is TGTGCCAGCGGTACGGGGACAGTGAATGAAAAACTGTTTTTT. Its translation is CASGTGTVNEKLFF.

The chain combines TRBV9 with TRBJ2-5; the D is unclear. There are 14 residues in the CDR3. Deletions cut 0 bases from V and 0 bases from J, with 6 bases between. Germline V gene sequence: CDR1 SGDLS, CDR2 YYNGEE. CDR3 sequence (DNA): TGTGCCAGCAGCGTAGGGGCAGACCAAGAGACCCAGTACTTC. Encoded protein: CASSVGADQETQYF.

The chain couples TRBV2 to TRBJ2-3; 8 bases match TRBD1. The CDR3 consists of 14 residues. V dropped 9 bases and J dropped 1; count of bases not matched to a gene: 6. Germline values: CDR1 SNHLY, CDR2 FYNNEI. The DNA of the CDR3 is TGTGCCAGAATGGACAGGGTCGGCACAGATACGCAGTATTTT. Its translation: CARMDRVGTDTQYF.

J is TRBJ2-3 and V is TRBV7-2, with 9 bases identical to TRBD2. With V trimmed by 0 bases and J by 4 bases, 5 bases remained unmatched. This CDR3 spans 16 amino acids. The germline CDR1 and CDR2 sequences are SGHTA and FQGNSA. CDR3 nucleotide sequence: TGTGCCAGCAGCTTAGCCCTAGCGGGAAGGGCAGATACGCAGTATTTT. Protein sequence: CASSLALAGRADTQYF.

This clone showed up just once. The chain has TRBV19 and TRBJ2-5, with D perhaps given as TRBD1 or TRBD2 (5 bases each). CDR3 size: 15 residues. Germline V gene lookup returns CDR1 LNHDA and CDR2 SQIVND (reference sequence). V lost 1 base to trimming and J lost 2 bases, with 11 bases between them. CDR3 nucleotides: TGTGCCAGTAGTATAGGATTGGGGGTTCAAGAGACCCAGTACTTC. This sequence encodes CASSIGLGVQETQYF. The whole variable domain, filled in from reference TRBV19 and TRBJ2-5, reads DGGITQSPKYLFRKEGQNVTLSCEQNLNHDAMYWYRQDPGQGLRLIYYSQIVNDFQKGDIAEGYSVSREKKESFPLTVTSAQKNPTAFYLCASSIGLGVQETQYFGPGTRLLVL.

V gene TRBV6-1 combines with J gene TRBJ1-2; TRBD1 matches 9 bases. CDR1 and CDR2 from the germline V gene are MNHNS and SASEGT. The CDR3 spans 13 residues. Germline trimming cut 8 bases from V and 6 bases from J; bases unmatched to any gene: 7. The CDR3 loop reads CASGTNRGHGYTF. For the CDR3, the DNA is TGTGCCAGCGGAACGAACAGGGGGCATGGCTACACCTTC.

The chain recombines TRBV14 with TRBJ2-7; no firm D call. Germline V lookup: CDR1 SGHDN, CDR2 FVKESK. The V and J ends lost 1 base and 6 bases respectively, with 10 bases between them. This CDR3 is built from 13 residues. The CDR3 loop reads CASSQVPESEQYF. Written as DNA, the CDR3 is TGTGCCAGCAGCCAAGTCCCAGAAAGCGAGCAGTACTTC.

J is TRBJ1-2 and V is TRBV9; no definite D call. Trimming left V 0 bases short and J 4 bases short, with 10 bases between. The CDR3 consists of 14 residues. Germline CDR1 is SGDLS and CDR2 is YYNGEE. This CDR3 is CASSVAAQAYGYTF. The CDR3 bases are TGTGCCAGCAGCGTAGCTGCCCAGGCCTATGGCTACACCTTC.

V usage is TRBV19 and J usage is TRBJ1-4; 8 bases line up with TRBD1. The germline gives CDR1 LNHDA, CDR2 SQIVND (reference sequence). This CDR3 is 14 amino acids long. J gave up 5 bases and V 4 bases, and 3 bases lay outside the gene matches. This CDR3 is CASSTRTGNEKLFF. The DNA of the CDR3 is TGTGCCAGTAGTACTCGGACAGGGAATGAAAAACTGTTTTTT.

The rearrangement links TRBV6-1 to TRBJ2-7, with 11 bases aligning to TRBD2. CDR1 is MNHNS, CDR2 SASEGT, per germline. The CDR3 spans 14 residues. V lost 4 bases, J lost 2 bases, and 1 base stayed unmatched. The CDR3: CASSASGGPYEQYF. CDR3 in DNA: TGTGCCAGCAGTGCTAGCGGGGGGCCCTACGAGCAGTACTTC.

This clone was picked up a small number of times. This chain joins TRBV19 and TRBJ2-7, with a tentative D call TRBD1 (5 bases). CDR1 and CDR2 (germline): LNHDA, SQIVND (reference sequence). The V end lost 5 bases, the J end lost 2 bases, and 16 bases lay between the germline ends. The CDR3 runs to 15 residues. The CDR3: CASSLSWGDPYEQYF. The CDR3 DNA follows: TGTGCCAGTAGTTTATCCTGGGGCGACCCCTACGAGCAGTACTTC.

The CDR3 DNA is TGTGCCTGGAGTCGGACTAGAGGAGAGACCCAGTACTTC. As protein: CAWSRTRGETQYF. The chain employs TRBV30 and TRBJ2-5; 7 bases agree with TRBD2. The J segment lost 4 bases and the V segment lost 2 bases, leaving 4 bases of the junction unmatched. Germline V lookup: CDR1 GTSNPN, CDR2 SVGIG (reference sequence). CDR3 length: 13 residues.

This clone occurred once. The rearrangement joins TRBV2 to TRBJ2-6; TRBD1 matches 7 bases. The germline V gene encodes CDR1 SNHLY and CDR2 FYNNEI. The CDR3 is made up of 16 amino acids. V was clipped by 9 bases and J by 1 base; unmatched bases: 9. The CDR3 here is CASRQGIKSGANVLTF. The DNA for the CDR3 is TGTGCCAGTCGACAGGGAATAAAATCTGGGGCCAACGTCCTGACTTTC.

This chain connects TRBV7-2 to TRBJ2-7; TRBD2 matches 8 bases. The CDR3 is 15 residues long. The trim removed 5 bases at V and 0 bases at J, leaving 6 bases unmatched. Looked up from germline, CDR1 is SGHTA and CDR2 is FQGNSA. In DNA, the CDR3 is TGTGCCAGCAGCCCGGGGGGGGCGGGCTCCTACGAGCAGTACTTC. This codes for CASSPGGAGSYEQYF.

V and J are TRBV10-1 and TRBJ1-3; 8 bases match TRBD1. The CDR3 consists of 15 residues. Per germline, CDR1 WNHNN and CDR2 SYGVQD (reference sequence). V lost 4 bases, J lost 1 base, and 3 bases stayed unmatched. The CDR3 loop reads CASSAGGNSGNTIYF. As DNA, the CDR3 is TGCGCCAGCAGTGCAGGGGGCAATTCTGGAAACACCATATATTTT.

This clone was detected once. The genes are TRBV28 and TRBJ2-7, with TRBD2 as a possible D gene (10 bases). V was trimmed by 3 bases and J by 5 bases, leaving 35 bases between them. The CDR3 consists of 21 residues. Germline CDR1 MDHEN, CDR2 SYDVKM. The CDR3 nucleotides read TGTGCCAGCAGTTTCACGGGACAGGGATGGGTAGCGGGAGGTCTCACGGACGAGCAGTACTTC. It encodes CASSFTGQGWVAGGLTDEQYF.

The chain's CDR3 is CATGLGDSVDYGYTF. Here the CDR3 DNA reads TGTGCCACCGGGTTAGGGGATTCAGTAGACTATGGCTACACCTTC. The rearrangement joins TRBV7-9 to TRBJ1-2; weak D call: TRBD1 (5 bases). The V and J ends lost 10 bases and 3 bases respectively, with 21 bases between them. Germline V gene data show CDR1 as SEHNR and CDR2 as FQNEAQ (reference sequence). This CDR3 contains 15 residues.

This clone was counted a single time. The genes are TRBV15 and TRBJ2-3; a weak D match, TRBD2 (7 bases). This CDR3 contains 15 residues. Trimming left V 0 bases short and J 6 bases short, with 13 bases between. Germline CDR1 and CDR2: LNHNV and YYDKDF (reference sequence). CDR3: CATSRDPGGRDTQYF. CDR3 nucleotides: TGTGCCACCAGCAGAGATCCGGGGGGCCGGGATACGCAGTATTTT.

Concerning this clone itself: At the DNA level, this CDR3 is encoded by other sequences in the same sample as well. The chain uses TRBV29-1 and TRBJ1-1, with D perhaps TRBD1 (6 bases). V was trimmed by 4 bases and J by 7 bases, leaving 19 bases between them. Germline V gene sequence: CDR1 SQVTM, CDR2 ANQGSEA. The CDR3 runs 14 residues. DNA of the CDR3: TGCAGCGTTGGAGAGGGGGTGGGGAGGGGTGAAGCTTTCTTT. Translated: CSVGEGVGRGEAFF.

This clone has only one observation. The chain recombines TRBV5-1 with TRBJ2-1, with TRBD2 matching over 9 bases. Trimming removed 0 bases from V and 2 bases from J; junction bases left unmatched: 12. The CDR3 sequence is 19 residues long. The germline gives CDR1 SGHRS, CDR2 YFSETQ. The CDR3 DNA is TGCGCCAGCAGCTTGGACTGGACTAGCGCCCCCAAACCCTACAATGAGCAGTTCTTC. It translates to CASSLDWTSAPKPYNEQFF.

This chain uses TRBV5-1 with TRBJ2-1; D gene unclear. Germline V gene sequence: CDR1 SGHRS, CDR2 YFSETQ. The V gene lost 2 bases and the J gene lost 5 bases, with 5 bases spanning the gap. The CDR3 totals 12 residues. CDR3 nucleotides: TGCGCCAGCAGCTTTACCCACAATGAGCAGTTCTTC. Protein product: CASSFTHNEQFF. The entire variable domain, with the rest obtained from reference TRBV5-1 and TRBJ2-1, is as follows: KAGVTQTPRYLIKTRGQQVTLSCSPISGHRSVSWYQQTPGQGLQFLFEYFSETQRNKGNFPGRFSGRQFSNSRSEMNVSTLELGDSALYLCASSFTHNEQFFGPGTRLTVL.

This clone was seen only once. The chain combines TRBV2 with TRBJ1-1, with 7 bases lining up with TRBD1. Trimming cost V 5 bases and J 5 bases; bases outside gene matches: 8. The length of the CDR3 is 14 residues. CDR1 is SNHLY, CDR2 FYNNEI, per germline. The CDR3 coding sequence is TGTGCCAGCAGTAAAAACACAGGGGAGACTGAAGCTTTCTTT. Translated: CASSKNTGETEAFF.

The chain is built from TRBV12-5 and TRBJ1-2; D is uncertain. Trimming left V 0 bases short and J 0 bases short, with 8 bases between. Germline V gene lookup returns CDR1 LGHNT and CDR2 FRNRAP. There are 15 residues in the CDR3. The CDR3 sequence: CASGLVLGSNYGYTF. In DNA form, the CDR3 reads TGTGCTAGTGGTTTGGTTCTTGGTTCTAACTATGGCTACACCTTC. Full variable domain (outside the CDR3, taken from reference TRBV12-5 and TRBJ1-2): DARVTQTPRHKVTEMGQEVTMRCQPILGHNTVFWYRQTMMQGLELLAYFRNRAPLDDSGMPKDRFSAEMPDATLATLKIQPSEPRDSAVYFCASGLVLGSNYGYTFGSGTRLTVV.

The rearrangement links TRBV4-2 to TRBJ2-1, with 10 bases matching TRBD2. J was trimmed by 3 bases and V by 0 bases; bases with no gene match: 5. The CDR3 consists of 17 residues. Germline V gene data show CDR1 as LGHNA and CDR2 as YNFKEQ. This chain's CDR3 is CASSQESTSGNYNEQFF. The CDR3 DNA reads as TGTGCCAGCAGCCAAGAATCAACTAGCGGGAACTACAATGAGCAGTTCTTC.

The table lists this clone with a few counts. The V call is TRBV30, the J call TRBJ2-4; the D gene is possibly TRBD2 (6 bases). In germline, CDR1 is GTSNPN, CDR2 SVGIG (reference sequence). The CDR3 sequence is 15 residues long. The ends were cut back, 0 bases at V and 0 bases at J, with 9 bases in the middle. This chain's CDR3 is CAWSVSSAAKNIQYF. The CDR3 DNA follows: TGTGCCTGGAGTGTCTCTAGCGCAGCCAAAAACATTCAGTACTTC.

The chain is built from TRBV10-3 and TRBJ2-5, with TRBD2 as a possible D gene (5 bases). V dropped 10 bases and J dropped 0 bases, with 15 bases sitting between them. This CDR3 is 14 amino acids long. Germline CDR1 is ENHRY and CDR2 is SYGVKD. CDR3 in DNA: TGTGCCACCGCGGACTCGAGGGACCAAGAGACCCAGTACTTC. This gives the protein CATADSRDQETQYF.